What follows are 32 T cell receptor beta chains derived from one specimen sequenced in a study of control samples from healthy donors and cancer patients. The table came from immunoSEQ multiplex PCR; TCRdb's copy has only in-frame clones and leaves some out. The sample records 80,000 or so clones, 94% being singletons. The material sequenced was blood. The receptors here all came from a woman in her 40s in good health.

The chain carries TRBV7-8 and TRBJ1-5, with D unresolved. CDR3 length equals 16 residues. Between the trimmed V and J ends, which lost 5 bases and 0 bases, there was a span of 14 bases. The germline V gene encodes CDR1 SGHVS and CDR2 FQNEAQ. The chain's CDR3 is CASSQWEIYSNQPQHF. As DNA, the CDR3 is TGTGCCAGCAGCCAGTGGGAGATTTATAGCAATCAGCCCCAGCATTTT.

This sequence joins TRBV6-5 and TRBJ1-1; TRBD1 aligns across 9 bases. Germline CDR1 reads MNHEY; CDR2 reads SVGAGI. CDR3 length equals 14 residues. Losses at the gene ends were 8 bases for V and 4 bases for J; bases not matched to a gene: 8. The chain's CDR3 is CASSTGGPSTEAFF. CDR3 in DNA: TGTGCCAGCTCCACAGGGGGCCCTAGCACTGAAGCTTTCTTT.

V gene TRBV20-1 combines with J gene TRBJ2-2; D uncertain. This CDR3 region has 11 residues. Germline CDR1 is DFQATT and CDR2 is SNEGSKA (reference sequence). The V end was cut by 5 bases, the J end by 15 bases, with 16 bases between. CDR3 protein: CSASTRTKVFF. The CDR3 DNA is TGCAGTGCTTCGACACGAACTAAGGTGTTTTTT.

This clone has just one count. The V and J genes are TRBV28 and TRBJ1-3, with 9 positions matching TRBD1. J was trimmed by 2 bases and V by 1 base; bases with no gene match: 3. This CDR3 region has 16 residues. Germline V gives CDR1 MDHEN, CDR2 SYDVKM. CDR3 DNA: TGTGCCAGCAGTTTATCACAGGGGGCCGCTGGAAACACCATATATTTT. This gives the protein CASSLSQGAAGNTIYF.

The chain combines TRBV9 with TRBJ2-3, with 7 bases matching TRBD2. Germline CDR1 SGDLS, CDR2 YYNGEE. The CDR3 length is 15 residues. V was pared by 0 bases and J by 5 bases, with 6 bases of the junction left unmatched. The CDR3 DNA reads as TGTGCCAGCAGCGTAGTTACTAGCGCCTTAGATACGCAGTATTTT. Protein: CASSVVTSALDTQYF.

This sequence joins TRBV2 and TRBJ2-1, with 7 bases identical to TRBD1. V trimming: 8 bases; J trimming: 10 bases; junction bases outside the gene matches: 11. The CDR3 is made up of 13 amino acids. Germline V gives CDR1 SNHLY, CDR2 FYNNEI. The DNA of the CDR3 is TGTGCCAGCTATGAGGGGGCAGGTATCGAGCAGTTCTTC. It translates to CASYEGAGIEQFF.

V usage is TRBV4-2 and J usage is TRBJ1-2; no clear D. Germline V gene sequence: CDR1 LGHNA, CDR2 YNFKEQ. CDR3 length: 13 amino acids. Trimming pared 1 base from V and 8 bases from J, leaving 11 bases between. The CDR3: CASSQGRWRGYTF. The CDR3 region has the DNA TGTGCCAGCAGCCAAGGGCGGTGGCGCGGCTACACCTTC.

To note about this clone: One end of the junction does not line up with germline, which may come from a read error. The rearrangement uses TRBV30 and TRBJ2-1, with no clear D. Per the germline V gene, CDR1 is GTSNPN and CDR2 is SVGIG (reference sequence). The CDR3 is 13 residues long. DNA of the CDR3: TGTGCCTGGAGTAATCAACCCTACAGTGAGCAGTTCTTC. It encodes CAWSNQPYSEQFF.

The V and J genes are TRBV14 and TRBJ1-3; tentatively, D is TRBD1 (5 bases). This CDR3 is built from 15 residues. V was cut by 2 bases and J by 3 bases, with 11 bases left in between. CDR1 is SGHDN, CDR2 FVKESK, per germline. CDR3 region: CASSQLGGFGNTIYF. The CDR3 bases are TGTGCCAGCAGCCAACTTGGGGGTTTTGGAAACACCATATATTTT. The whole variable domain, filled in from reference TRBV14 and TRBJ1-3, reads EAGVTQFPSHSVIEKGQTVTLRCDPISGHDNLYWYRRVMGKEIKFLLHFVKESKQDESGMPNNRFLAERTGGTYSTLKVQPAELEDSGVYFCASSQLGGFGNTIYFGEGSWLTVV.

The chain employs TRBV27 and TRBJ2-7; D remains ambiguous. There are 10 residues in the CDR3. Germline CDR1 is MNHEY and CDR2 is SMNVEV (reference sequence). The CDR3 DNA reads TGTATGGTGGGGTACTACGAGCAGTACTTC. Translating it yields CMVGYYEQYF.

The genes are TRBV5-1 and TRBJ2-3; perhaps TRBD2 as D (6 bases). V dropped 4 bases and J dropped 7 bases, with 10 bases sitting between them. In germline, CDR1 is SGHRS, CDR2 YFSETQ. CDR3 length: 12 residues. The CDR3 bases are TGCGCCAGCAGCCCAGCGGGTAATACGCAGTATTTT. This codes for CASSPAGNTQYF.

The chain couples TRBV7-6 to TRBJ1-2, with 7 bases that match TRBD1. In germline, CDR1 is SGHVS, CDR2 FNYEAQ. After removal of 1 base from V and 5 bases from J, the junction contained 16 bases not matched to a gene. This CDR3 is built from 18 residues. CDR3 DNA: TGTGCCAGCAGCTTAGGAATAGGAGTTAGGGGACAGCCATATGGCTACACCTTC. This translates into CASSLGIGVRGQPYGYTF.

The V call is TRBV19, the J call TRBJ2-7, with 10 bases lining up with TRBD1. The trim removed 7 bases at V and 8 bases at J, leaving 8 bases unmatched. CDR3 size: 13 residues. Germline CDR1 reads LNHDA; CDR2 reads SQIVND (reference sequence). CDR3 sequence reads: CASTDRGRGQQYF. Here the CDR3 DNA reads TGTGCCAGTACCGACAGGGGGCGAGGCCAGCAGTACTTC.

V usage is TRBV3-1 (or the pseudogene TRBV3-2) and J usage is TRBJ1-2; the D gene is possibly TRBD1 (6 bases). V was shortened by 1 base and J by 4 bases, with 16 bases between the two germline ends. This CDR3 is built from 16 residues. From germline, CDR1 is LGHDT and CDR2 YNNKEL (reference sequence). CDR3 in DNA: TGTGCCAGCAGCCAAGCGGGGGGGCGTGCTAGCTATGGCTACACCTTC. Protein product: CASSQAGGRASYGYTF.

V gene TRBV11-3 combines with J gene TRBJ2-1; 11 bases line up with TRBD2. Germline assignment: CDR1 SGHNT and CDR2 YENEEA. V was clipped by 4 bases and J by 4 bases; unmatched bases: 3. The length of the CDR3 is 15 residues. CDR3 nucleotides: TGTGCCAGCAGCTCACTAGCGGGGGATTACAATGAGCAGTTCTTC. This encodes CASSSLAGDYNEQFF.

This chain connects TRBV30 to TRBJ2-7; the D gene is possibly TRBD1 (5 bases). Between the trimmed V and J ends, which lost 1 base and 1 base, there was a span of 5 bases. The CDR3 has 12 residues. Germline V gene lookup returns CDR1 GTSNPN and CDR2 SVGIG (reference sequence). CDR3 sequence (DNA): TGTGCCTGGAGTGACAGGTCCTACGAGCAGTACTTC. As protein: CAWSDRSYEQYF.

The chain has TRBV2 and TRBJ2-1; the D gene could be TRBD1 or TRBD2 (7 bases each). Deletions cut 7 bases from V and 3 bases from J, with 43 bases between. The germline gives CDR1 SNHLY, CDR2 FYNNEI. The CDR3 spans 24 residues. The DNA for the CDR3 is TGTGCCAGCATATGGACAGGAGGGGATTACGGGACTAAGCCCCCAGATTACTACTACAATGAGCAGTTCTTC. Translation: CASIWTGGDYGTKPPDYYYNEQFF.

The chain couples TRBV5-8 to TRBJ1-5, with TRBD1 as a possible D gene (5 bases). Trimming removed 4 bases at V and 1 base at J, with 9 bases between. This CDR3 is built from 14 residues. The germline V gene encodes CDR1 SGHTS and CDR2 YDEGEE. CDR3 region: CASSGWGSNQPQHF. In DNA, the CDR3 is TGTGCCAGCAGCGGATGGGGGAGCAATCAGCCCCAGCATTTT. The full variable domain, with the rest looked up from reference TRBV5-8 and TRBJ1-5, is EAGVTQSPTHLIKTRGQQATLRCSPISGHTSVYWYQQALGLGLQFLLWYDEGEERNRGNFPPRFSGRQFPNYSSELNVNALELEDSALYLCASSGWGSNQPQHFGDGTRLSIL.

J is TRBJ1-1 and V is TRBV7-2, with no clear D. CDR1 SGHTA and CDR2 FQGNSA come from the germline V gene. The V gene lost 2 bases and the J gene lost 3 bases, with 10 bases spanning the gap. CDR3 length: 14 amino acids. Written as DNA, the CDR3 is TGTGCCAGCAGCTTAATGGCTGACGACACTGAAGCTTTCTTT. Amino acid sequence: CASSLMADDTEAFF. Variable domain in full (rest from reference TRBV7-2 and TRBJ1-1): GAGVSQSPSNKVTEKGKDVELRCDPISGHTALYWYRQSLGQGLEFLIYFQGNSAPDKSGLPSDRFSAERTGGSVSTLTIQRTQQEDSAVYLCASSLMADDTEAFFGQGTRLTVV.

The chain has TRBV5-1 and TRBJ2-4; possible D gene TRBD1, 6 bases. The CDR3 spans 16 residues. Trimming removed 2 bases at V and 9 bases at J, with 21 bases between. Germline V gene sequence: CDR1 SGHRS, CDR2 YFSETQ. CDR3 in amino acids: CASSFEFYRAGGIQYF. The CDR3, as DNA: TGCGCCAGCAGCTTCGAGTTCTACAGGGCCGGCGGCATTCAGTACTTC.

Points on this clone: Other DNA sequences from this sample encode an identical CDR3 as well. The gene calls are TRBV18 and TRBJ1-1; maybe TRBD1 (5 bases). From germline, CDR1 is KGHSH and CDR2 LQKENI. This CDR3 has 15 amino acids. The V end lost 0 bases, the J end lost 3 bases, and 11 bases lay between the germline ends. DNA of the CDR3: TGTGCCAGCTCACCACCCGACAGATTCGACACTGAAGCTTTCTTT. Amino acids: CASSPPDRFDTEAFF.

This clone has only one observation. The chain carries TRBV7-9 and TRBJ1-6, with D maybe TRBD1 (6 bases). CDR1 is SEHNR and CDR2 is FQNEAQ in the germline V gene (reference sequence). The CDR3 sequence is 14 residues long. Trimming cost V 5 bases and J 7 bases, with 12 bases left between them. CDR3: CASSPSGGNSPLHF. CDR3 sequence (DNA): TGTGCCAGCAGCCCCTCCGGGGGCAATTCACCCCTCCACTTT.

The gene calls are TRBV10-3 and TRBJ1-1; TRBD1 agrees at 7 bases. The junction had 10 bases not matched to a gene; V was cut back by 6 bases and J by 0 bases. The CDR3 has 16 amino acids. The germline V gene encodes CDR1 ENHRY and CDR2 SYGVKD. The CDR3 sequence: CAISQRTGTVNTEAFF. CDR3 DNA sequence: TGTGCCATCAGCCAAAGAACCGGGACAGTGAACACTGAAGCTTTCTTT.

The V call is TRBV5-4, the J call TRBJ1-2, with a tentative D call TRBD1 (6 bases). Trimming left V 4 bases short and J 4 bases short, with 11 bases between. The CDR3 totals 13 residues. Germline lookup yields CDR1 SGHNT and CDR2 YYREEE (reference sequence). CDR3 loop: CASSGGAIYGYTF. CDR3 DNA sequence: TGTGCCAGCAGCGGGGGGGCAATCTATGGCTACACCTTC.

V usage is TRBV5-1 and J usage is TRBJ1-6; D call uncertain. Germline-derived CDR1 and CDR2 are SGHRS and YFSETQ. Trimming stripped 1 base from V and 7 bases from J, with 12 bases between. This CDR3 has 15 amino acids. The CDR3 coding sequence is TGCGCCAGCAGCTTGTCTCCGTCCCAAAATTCACCCCTCCACTTT. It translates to CASSLSPSQNSPLHF.

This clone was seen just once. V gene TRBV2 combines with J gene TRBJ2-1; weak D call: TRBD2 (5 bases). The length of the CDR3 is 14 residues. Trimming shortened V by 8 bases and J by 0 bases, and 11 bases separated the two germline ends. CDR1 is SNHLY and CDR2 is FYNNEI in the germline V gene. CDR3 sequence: CASSRTSSYNEQFF. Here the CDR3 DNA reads TGTGCCAGCTCCAGAACTAGCTCCTACAATGAGCAGTTCTTC. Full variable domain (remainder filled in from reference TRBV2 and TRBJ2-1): EPEVTQTPSHQVTQMGQEVILRCVPISNHLYFYWYRQILGQKVEFLVSFYNNEISEKSEIFDDQFSVERPDGSNFTLKIRSTKLEDSAMYFCASSRTSSYNEQFFGPGTRLTVL.

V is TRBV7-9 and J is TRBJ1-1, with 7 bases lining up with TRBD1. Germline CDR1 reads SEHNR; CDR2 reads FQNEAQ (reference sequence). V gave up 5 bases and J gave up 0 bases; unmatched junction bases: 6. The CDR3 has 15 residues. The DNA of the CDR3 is TGTGCCAGCAGCGGACGGACAGGTGTGAACACTGAAGCTTTCTTT. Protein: CASSGRTGVNTEAFF.

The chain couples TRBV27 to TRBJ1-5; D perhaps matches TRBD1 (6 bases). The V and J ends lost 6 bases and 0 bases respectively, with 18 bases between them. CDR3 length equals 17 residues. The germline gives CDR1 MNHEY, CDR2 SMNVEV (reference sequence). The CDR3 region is CASRGNRDGGSNQPQHF. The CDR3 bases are TGTGCCAGCAGAGGGAACAGGGACGGGGGTAGCAATCAGCCCCAGCATTTT.

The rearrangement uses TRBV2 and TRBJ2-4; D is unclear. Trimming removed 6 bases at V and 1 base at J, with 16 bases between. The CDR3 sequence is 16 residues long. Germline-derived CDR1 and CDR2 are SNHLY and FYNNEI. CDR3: CASRANSFGAKNIQYF. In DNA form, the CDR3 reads TGTGCCAGCAGGGCCAACAGTTTCGGCGCCAAAAACATTCAGTACTTC. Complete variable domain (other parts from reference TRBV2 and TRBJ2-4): EPEVTQTPSHQVTQMGQEVILRCVPISNHLYFYWYRQILGQKVEFLVSFYNNEISEKSEIFDDQFSVERPDGSNFTLKIRSTKLEDSAMYFCASRANSFGAKNIQYFGAGTRLSVL.

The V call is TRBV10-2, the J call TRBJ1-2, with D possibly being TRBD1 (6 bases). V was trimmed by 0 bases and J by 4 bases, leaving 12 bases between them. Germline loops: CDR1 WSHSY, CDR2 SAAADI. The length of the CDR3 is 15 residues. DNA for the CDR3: TGCGCCAGCAGTGAGTCAAACAGGGACCGCTATGGCTACACCTTC. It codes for CASSESNRDRYGYTF.

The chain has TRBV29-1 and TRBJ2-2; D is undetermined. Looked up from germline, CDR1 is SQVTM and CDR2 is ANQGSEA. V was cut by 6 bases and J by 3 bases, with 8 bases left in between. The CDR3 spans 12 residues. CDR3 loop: CSVKKYTGELFF. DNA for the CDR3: TGCAGCGTCAAAAAGTACACCGGGGAGCTGTTTTTT.

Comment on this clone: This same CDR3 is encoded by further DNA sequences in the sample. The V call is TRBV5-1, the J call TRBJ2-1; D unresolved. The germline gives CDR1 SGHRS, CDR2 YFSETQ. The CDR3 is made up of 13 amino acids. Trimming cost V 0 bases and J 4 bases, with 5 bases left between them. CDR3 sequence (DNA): TGCGCCAGCAGCTTGGGAACTTACAATGAGCAGTTCTTC. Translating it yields CASSLGTYNEQFF.